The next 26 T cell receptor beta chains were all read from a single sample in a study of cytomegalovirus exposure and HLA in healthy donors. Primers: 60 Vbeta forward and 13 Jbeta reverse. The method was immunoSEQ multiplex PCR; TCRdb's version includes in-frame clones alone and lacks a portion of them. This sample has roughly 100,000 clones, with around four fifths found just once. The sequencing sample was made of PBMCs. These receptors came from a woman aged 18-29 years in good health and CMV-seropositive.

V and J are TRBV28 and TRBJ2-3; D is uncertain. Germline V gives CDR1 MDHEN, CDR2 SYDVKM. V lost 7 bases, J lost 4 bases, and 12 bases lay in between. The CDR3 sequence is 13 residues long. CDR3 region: CASTPLLADTQYF. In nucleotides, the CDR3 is TGTGCCAGCACCCCCTTACTCGCAGATACGCAGTATTTT. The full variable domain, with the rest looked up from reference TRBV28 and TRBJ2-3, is DVKVTQSSRYLVKRTGEKVFLECVQDMDHENMFWYRQDPGLGLRLIYFSYDVKMKEKGDIPEGYSVSREKKERFSLILESASTNQTSMYLCASTPLLADTQYFGPGTRLTVL.

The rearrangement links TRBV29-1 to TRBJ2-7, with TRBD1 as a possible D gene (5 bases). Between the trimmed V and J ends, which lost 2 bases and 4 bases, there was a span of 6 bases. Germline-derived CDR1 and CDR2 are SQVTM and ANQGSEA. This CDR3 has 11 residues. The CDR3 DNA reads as TGCAGCGTTGAATCAGGGTACGAGCAGTACTTC. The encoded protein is CSVESGYEQYF.

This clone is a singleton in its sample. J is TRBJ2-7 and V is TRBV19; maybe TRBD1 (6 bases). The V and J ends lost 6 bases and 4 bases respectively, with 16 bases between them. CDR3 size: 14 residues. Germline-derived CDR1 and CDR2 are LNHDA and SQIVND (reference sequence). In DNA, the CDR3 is TGTGCCAGTAGACAAACAGGGACGAGTTACGAGCAGTACTTC. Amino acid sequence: CASRQTGTSYEQYF.

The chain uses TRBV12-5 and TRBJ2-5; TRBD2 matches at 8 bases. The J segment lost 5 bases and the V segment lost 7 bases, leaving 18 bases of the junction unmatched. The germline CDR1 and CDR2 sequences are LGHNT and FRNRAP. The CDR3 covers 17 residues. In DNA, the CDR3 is TGTGCTAGTGCCCGTACGGGACTAGAGGAGTGGATGGAGACCCAGTACTTC. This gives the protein CASARTGLEEWMETQYF.

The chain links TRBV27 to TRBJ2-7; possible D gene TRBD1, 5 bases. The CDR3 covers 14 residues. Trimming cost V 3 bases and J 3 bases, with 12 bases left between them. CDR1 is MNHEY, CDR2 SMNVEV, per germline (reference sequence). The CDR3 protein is CASSLQGSYYEQYF. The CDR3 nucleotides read TGTGCCAGCAGTTTGCAGGGTTCATACTACGAGCAGTACTTC.

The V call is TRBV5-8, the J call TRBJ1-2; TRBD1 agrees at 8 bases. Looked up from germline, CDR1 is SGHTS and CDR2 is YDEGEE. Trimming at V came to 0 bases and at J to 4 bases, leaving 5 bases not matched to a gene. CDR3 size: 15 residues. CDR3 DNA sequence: TGTGCCAGCAGCTTGGTTTGGACAGGGACCTATGGCTACACCTTC. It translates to CASSLVWTGTYGYTF.

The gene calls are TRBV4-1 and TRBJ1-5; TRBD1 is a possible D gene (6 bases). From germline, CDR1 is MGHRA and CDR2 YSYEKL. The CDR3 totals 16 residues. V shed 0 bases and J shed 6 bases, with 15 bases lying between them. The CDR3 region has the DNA TGCGCCAGCAGCCAAGATAGGGTAGTAGGGGGTCAGCCCCAGCATTTT. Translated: CASSQDRVVGGQPQHF.

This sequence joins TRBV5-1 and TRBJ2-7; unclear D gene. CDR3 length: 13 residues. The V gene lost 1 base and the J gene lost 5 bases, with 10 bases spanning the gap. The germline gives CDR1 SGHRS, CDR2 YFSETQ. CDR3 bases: TGCGCCAGCAGCTTGTCGGGTTCTGACGAGCAGTACTTC. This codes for CASSLSGSDEQYF.

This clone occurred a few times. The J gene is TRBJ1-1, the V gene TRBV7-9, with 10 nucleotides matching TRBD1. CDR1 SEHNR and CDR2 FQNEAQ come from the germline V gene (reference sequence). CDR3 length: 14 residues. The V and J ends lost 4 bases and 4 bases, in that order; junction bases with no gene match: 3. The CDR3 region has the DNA TGTGCCAGCAGCTGGGACAGGGGATCCACTGAAGCTTTCTTT. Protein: CASSWDRGSTEAFF.

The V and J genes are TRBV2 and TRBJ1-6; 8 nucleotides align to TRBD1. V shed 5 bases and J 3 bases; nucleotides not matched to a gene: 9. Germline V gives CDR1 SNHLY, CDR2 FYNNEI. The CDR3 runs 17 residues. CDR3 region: CASSPTPGTGYNSPLHF. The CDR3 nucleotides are TGTGCCAGCAGTCCAACGCCAGGGACAGGCTATAATTCACCCCTCCACTTT. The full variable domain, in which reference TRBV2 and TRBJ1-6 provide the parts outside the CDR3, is EPEVTQTPSHQVTQMGQEVILRCVPISNHLYFYWYRQILGQKVEFLVSFYNNEISEKSEIFDDQFSVERPDGSNFTLKIRSTKLEDSAMYFCASSPTPGTGYNSPLHFGNGTRLTVT.

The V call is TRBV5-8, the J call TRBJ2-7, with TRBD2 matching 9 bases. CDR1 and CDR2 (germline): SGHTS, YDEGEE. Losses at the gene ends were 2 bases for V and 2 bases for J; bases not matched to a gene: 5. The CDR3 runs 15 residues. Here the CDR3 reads CASSLGLAGTYEQYF. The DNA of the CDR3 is TGTGCCAGCAGCTTAGGGCTAGCGGGAACCTACGAGCAGTACTTC.

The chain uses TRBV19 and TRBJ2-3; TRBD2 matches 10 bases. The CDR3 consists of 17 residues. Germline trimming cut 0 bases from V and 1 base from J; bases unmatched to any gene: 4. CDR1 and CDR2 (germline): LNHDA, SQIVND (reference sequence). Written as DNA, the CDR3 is TGTGCCAGTAGTATAGAACTAGCGGGAACGGGCACAGATACGCAGTATTTT. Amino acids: CASSIELAGTGTDTQYF.

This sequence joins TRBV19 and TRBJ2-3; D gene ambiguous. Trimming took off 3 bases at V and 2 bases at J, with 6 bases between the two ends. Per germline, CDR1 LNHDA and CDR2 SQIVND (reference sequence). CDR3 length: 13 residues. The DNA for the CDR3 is TGTGCCAGTAGTATCCCTAACACAGATACGCAGTATTTT. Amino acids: CASSIPNTDTQYF.

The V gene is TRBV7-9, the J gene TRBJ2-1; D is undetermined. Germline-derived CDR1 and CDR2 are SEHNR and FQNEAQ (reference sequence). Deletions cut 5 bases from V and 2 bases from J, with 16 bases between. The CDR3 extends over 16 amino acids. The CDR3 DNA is TGTGCCAGCAGCATCTCAGTAGGAGCCCCCTACAATGAGCAGTTCTTC. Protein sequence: CASSISVGAPYNEQFF.

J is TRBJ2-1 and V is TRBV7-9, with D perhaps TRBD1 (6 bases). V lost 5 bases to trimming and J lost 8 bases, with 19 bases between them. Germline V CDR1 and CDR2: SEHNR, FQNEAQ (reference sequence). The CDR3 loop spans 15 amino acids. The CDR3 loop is CASSDSEGVFDEQFF. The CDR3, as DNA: TGTGCCAGCAGCGACTCAGAGGGGGTATTTGATGAGCAGTTCTTC.

The CDR3 DNA follows: TGTGCCATCAGTGGTCACACCGGGGACAGGGGCGATGAAAAACTGTTTTTT. Translating it yields CAISGHTGDRGDEKLFF. J is TRBJ1-4 and V is TRBV10-3, with 10 bases lining up with TRBD1. CDR1 ENHRY and CDR2 SYGVKD come from the germline V gene. The CDR3 contains 17 residues. V lost 4 bases and J lost 6; bases outside the gene matches: 11.

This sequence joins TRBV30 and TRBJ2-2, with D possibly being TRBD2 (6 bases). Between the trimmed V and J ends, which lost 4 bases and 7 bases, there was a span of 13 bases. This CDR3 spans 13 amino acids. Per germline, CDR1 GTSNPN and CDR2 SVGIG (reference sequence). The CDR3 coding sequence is TGTGCCTGGAACTGGGACTGGGGCGGGGAGCTGTTTTTT. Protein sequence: CAWNWDWGGELFF.

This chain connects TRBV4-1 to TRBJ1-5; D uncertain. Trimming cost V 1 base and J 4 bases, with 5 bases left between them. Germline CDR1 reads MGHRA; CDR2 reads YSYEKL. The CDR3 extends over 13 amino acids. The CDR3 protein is CASSQVYNQPQHF. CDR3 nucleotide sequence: TGCGCCAGCAGCCAAGTATATAATCAGCCCCAGCATTTT.

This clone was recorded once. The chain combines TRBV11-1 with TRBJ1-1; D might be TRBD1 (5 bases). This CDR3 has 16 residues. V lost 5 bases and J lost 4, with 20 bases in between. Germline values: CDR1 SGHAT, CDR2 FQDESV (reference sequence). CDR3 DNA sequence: TGTGCCAGCAGCCTCCGACAGATAATCCACACCACTGAAGCTTTCTTT. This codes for CASSLRQIIHTTEAFF.

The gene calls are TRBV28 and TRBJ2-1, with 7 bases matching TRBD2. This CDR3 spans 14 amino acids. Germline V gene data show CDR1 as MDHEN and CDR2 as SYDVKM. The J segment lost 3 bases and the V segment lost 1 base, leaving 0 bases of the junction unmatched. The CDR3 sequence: CASSLLAGYNEQFF. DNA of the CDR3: TGTGCCAGCAGTTTATTAGCGGGCTACAATGAGCAGTTCTTC.

The CDR3 region is CASSAGSGTQYF. CDR3 in DNA: TGTGCCAGCAGCGCTGGGTCGGGGACCCAGTACTTC. The V gene is TRBV5-6, the J gene TRBJ2-5, with no clear D. The CDR3 spans 12 residues. V shed 4 bases and J shed 7 bases, with 11 bases lying between them. The germline V gene has CDR1 SGHDT and CDR2 YYEEEE.

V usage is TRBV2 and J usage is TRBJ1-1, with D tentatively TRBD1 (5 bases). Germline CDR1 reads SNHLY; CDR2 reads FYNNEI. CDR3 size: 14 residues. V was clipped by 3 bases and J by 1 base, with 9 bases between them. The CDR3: CASSDTGRNTEAFF. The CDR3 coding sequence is TGTGCCAGCAGTGATACAGGCCGGAACACTGAAGCTTTCTTT.

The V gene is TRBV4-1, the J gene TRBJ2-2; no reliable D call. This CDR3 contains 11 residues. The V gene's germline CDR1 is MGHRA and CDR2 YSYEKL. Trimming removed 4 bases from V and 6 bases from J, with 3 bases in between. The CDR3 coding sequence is TGCGCCAGCAGCCTCGCCGGGGAGCTGTTTTTT. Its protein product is CASSLAGELFF.

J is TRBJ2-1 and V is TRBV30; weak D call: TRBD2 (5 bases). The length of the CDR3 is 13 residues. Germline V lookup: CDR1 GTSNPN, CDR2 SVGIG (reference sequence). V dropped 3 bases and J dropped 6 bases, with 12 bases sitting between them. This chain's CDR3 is CAWSSARGNEQFF. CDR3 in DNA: TGTGCCTGGAGCAGCGCCCGGGGCAATGAGCAGTTCTTC. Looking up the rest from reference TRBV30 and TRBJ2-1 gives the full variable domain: SQTIHQWPATLVQPVGSPLSLECTVEGTSNPNLYWYRQAAGRGLQLLFYSVGIGQISSEVPQNLSASRPQDRQFILSSKKLLLSDSGFYLCAWSSARGNEQFFGPGTRLTVL.

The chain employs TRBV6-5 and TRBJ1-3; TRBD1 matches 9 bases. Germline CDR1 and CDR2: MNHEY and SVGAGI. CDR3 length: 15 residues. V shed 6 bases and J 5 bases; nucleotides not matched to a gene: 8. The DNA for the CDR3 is TGTGCCAGCAGCCCGGACAGGGGCGCTCGAAACACCATATATTTT. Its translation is CASSPDRGARNTIYF.

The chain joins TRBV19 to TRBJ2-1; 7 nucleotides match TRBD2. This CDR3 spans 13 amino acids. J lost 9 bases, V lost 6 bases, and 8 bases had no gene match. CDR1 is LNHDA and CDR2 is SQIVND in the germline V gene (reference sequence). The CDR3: CASSSIPGGEQFF. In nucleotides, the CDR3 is TGTGCCAGTAGCTCAATCCCGGGAGGTGAGCAGTTCTTC.